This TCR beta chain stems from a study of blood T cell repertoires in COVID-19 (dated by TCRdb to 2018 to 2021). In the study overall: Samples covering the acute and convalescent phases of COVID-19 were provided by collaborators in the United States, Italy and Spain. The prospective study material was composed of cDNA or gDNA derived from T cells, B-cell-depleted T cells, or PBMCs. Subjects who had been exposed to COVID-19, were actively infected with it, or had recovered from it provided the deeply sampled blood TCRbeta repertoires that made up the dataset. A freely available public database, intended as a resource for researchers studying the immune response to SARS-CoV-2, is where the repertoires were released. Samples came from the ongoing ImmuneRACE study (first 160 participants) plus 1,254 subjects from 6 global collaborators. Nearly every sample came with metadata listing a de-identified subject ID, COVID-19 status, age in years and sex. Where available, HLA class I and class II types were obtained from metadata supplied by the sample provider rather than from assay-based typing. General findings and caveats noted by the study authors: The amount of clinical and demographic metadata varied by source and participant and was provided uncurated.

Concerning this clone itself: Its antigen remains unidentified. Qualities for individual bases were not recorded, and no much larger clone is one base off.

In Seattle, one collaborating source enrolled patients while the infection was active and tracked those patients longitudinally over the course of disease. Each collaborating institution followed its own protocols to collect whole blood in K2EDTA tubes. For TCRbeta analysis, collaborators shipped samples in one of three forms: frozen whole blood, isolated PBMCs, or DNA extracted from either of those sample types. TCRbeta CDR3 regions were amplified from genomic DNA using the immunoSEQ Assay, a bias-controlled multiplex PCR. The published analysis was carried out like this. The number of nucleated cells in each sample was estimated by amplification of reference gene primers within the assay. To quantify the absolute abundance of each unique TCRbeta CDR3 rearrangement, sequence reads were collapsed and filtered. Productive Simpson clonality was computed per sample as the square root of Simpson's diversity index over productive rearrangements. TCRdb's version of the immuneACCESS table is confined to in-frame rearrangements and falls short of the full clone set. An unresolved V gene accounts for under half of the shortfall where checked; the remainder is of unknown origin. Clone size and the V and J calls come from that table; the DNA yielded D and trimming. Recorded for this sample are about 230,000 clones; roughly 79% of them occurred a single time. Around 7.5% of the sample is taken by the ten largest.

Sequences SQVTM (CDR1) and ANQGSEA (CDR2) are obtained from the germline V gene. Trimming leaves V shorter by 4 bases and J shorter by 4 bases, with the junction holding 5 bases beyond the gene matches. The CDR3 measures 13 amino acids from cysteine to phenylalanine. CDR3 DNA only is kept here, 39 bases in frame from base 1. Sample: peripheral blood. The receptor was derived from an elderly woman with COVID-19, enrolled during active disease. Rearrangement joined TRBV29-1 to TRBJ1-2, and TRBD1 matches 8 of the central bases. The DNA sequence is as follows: TGCAGCGTTGGGACACAGGGGGGCTATGGCTACACCTTC. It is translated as CSVGTQGGYGYTF.